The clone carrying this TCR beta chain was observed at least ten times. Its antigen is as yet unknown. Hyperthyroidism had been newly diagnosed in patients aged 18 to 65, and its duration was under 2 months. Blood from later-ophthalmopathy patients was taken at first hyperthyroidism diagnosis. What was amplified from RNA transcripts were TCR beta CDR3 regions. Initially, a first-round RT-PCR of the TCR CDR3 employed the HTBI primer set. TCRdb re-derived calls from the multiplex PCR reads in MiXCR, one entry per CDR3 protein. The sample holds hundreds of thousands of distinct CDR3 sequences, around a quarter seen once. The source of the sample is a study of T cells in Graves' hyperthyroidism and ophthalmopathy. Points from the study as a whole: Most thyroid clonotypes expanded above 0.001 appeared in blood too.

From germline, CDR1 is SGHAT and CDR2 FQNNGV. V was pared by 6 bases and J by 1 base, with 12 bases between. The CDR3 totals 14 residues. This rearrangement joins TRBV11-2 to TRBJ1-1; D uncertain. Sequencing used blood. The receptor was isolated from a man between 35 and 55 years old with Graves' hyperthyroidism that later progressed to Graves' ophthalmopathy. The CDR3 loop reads CASSRKFGNTEAFF. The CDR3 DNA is TGTGCCAGCAGTCGAAAATTTGGGAACACTGAAGCTTTCTTT.